This TCR beta chain was captured in a study of blood T cell repertoires in COVID-19. Looking at the study overall: Donors in the United States, Italy and Spain gave samples during acute or convalescent COVID-19. Sample material is recorded as cDNA or gDNA derived from T cells, B-cell-depleted T cells, or PBMCs.

Methods used by the authors: Reference gene primer amplification gave estimated nucleated cell counts. Here immunoSEQ multiplex PCR was the method, and the copy in TCRdb shows in-frame clones only, minus some. V and J calls and clone size are as listed in that table; D and trimming were resolved from the DNA. The sample consists of over 200,000 clones, around 90% of them appearing once. CDR3 size: 16 residues. J gave up 2 bases and V 4 bases, and 6 bases lay outside the gene matches. The germline CDR1 and CDR2 sequences are SGDLS and YYNGEE. Sequencing used peripheral blood. V gene TRBV9 combines with J gene TRBJ2-4; the match to TRBD2 covers 10 bases. The source is a human donor in a cohort sampled during active COVID-19. The CDR3 loop reads CASSPSGGATKNIQYF. DNA for the CDR3: TGTGCCAGCAGCCCAAGCGGGGGGGCCACCAAAAACATTCAGTACTTC. Drawing the rest from reference TRBV9 and TRBJ2-4, the complete variable domain is DSGVTQTPKHLITATGQRVTLRCSPRSGDLSVYWYQQSLDQGLQFLIQYYNGEERAKGNILERFSAQQFPDLHSELNLSSLELGDSALYFCASSPSGGATKNIQYFGAGTRLSVL.